The present TCR beta chain was sequenced within a study of cytomegalovirus exposure and HLA in healthy donors (dated by TCRdb to about 2017). Concerning the study at large: According to a later analysis, the 100 to 150 validation repertoires were produced on the same platform as the approximately 620 repertoires of the first cohort. In addition to the first cohort of hundreds of subjects, a separate validation cohort of over 90 different subjects was used. To predict cytomegalovirus infection status, the study combined high-throughput TCR immunosequencing, statistical association of individual TCRs with disease status, and machine learning. The study aimed to test whether cataloging public T cell receptors could reveal signatures of past pathogen exposure. Paper-wide results and their limitations: The validation cohort had no HLA typing available for a later analysis, so co-occurrence within that cohort was assessed over all 120 or so repertoires. Three of the identified cytomegalovirus-associated TCR beta chains were confirmed in vitro to be specific for cytomegalovirus antigens. Across donors, most TCR sequences were observed very rarely, whereas some public TCRs were present in many individuals. The authors suggested that the approach could potentially be extended to other disease states and immunological phenotypes. In a later analysis, TCRs clustered in the first cohort were found to also tend to co-occur in the 120 or so validation repertoires, with approximately 95% of cluster scores above 0. A total of fewer than 200 TCR beta chains were listed by the study as associated with cytomegalovirus. The classifier was reported to diagnose cytomegalovirus status with high specificity and sensitivity in both the original cohort and the validation cohort.

Reading from cysteine to phenylalanine, the CDR3 counts 16 amino acids. CDR3 DNA is the only sequence kept; it has 48 bases, read in frame from the first base. Per the germline V gene (reference sequence), SGHNT is the CDR1 and YYREEE is the CDR2. The germline ends are 11 bases apart after V is trimmed by 0 bases and J by 1 base. Separate from the approximately 670-subject first cohort, the validation cohort of around 130 subjects was the group to which the donors belonged. A remark on this clone: This receptor's antigen is unknown. No base qualities exist here, and no much larger clone lies one base off it. This same CDR3 is encoded by further DNA sequences in the sample.

Libraries were made using the immunoSEQ multiplex PCR assay. The paper's processing steps were these. A statistical classification framework was built to diagnose cytomegalovirus status from the catalog of TCR beta chain sequences. TCRdb obtained this table from immuneACCESS and retained in-frame rearrangements with V and J assigned. These tables miss some clones; where compared with another copy, unresolved V genes account for less than half of the shortfall, and the remainder is unexplained. V and J calls and clone size follow that table, whereas D and trimming were derived from the DNA. In this sample the table shows 150,000 to 200,000 clones, about 89% of which occur a single time. Around 3.1% of the sample lies in the top ten.

The sequenced material came from PBMCs. The sequence joins TRBV5-4 to TRBJ1-3; the D segment could be TRBD1, given 5 matching bases. The sequence derives from a young woman in good health and CMV-seropositive. The DNA sequence is TGTGCCAGCAGCTTGGGGGGCAGATCATCTGGAAACACCATATATTTT. This translates into CASSLGGRSSGNTIYF. The full variable domain, with segments outside the CDR3 supplied by the reference TRBV5-4 and TRBJ1-3 proteins, appears as ETGVTQSPTHLIKTRGQQVTLRCSSQSGHNTVSWYQQALGQGPQFIFQYYREEENGRGNFPPRFSGLQFPNYSSELNVNALELDDSALYLCASSLGGRSSGNTIYFGEGSWLTVV.